This TCR beta chain came from a study of cytomegalovirus exposure and HLA in healthy donors. Measured with immunoSEQ multiplex PCR; TCRdb has only the in-frame clones, and not every one. The sample lists a few hundred thousand clones; 90% were seen once. V dropped 4 bases and J dropped 4 bases, with 6 bases sitting between them. The CDR3 extends over 11 amino acids. Germline lookup yields CDR1 SGHRS and CDR2 YFSETQ. Sequencing input: PBMCs. The clonotype comes from a woman in her twenties or thirties in good health and CMV-seronegative. The rearrangement uses TRBV5-1 and TRBJ2-7; D is ambiguous. This CDR3 reads CASSAGYEQYF. CDR3 nucleotides: TGCGCCAGCAGCGCCGGTTACGAGCAGTACTTC.